This entry describes one TCR beta chain. RNA was extracted from bulk tissue without any cell sorting. This non-tumor lung sample came from over 3 cm beyond the tumor edge. CDR1 SGHNT and CDR2 YENEEA come from the germline V gene. The CDR3 covers 14 residues. The V and J ends lost 7 bases and 7 bases respectively, with 19 bases between them. This sample was included in a study of tumor and adjacent non-tumor tissue in lung cancer. TCRbeta libraries were built with three rounds of nested PCR, modified from ARM-PCR. TCRdb re-derived calls from the multiplex PCR reads in MiXCR, one entry per CDR3 protein. The sample has about 80,000 distinct CDR3 sequences, 65% to 85% seen once.

Input material: distant non-tumor lung tissue. The rearrangement joins TRBV11-3 to TRBJ1-1, with a tentative D call TRBD1 (6 bases). The receptor was isolated from a man in his 60s with non-small cell lung cancer. Written as DNA, the CDR3 is TGTGCCAGCAACACACAGGGACGAAAGATTGAAGCTTTCTTT. Residues: CASNTQGRKIEAFF.